This is a list of T cell receptor beta chains from one sample in a study of shared clonotypes between healthy human individuals. Sequenced by immunoSEQ multiplex PCR; TCRdb stores in-frame clones only, minus some. Among 550,000 to 650,000 clones listed, around 96% were seen once. Specimen: naive CD8+ T cells sorted from blood. The source of these receptors is a woman aged 25-40 years in good health. Each CDR3 is given with its conserved first and last residue. Fields, in order: V gene, D gene, clone size, J gene, CDR3 DNA, CDR3 protein. The D gene is left open where the match is weak. Not all rows give a size; the values are once, few, many and, for expanded clones, a class.

V: TRBV27
D: TRBD1
size: -
J: TRBJ1-2
DNA: TGTGCCAGCAGTTCATACGCCGGGACAGGGGTTGGCTACACCTTC
CDR3: CASSSYAGTGVGYTF

V: TRBV6-4
D: TRBD1
size: -
J: TRBJ1-1
DNA: TGTGCCAGCAGTGACTTGGGGACAGGGTCTGAAGCTTTCTTT
CDR3: CASSDLGTGSEAFF

V: TRBV6-5
D: -
size: once
J: TRBJ2-5
DNA: TGTGCCAGCAAGTTGTTGACAGACCAAGAGACCCAGTACTTC
CDR3: CASKLLTDQETQYF

V: TRBV2
D: -
size: -
J: TRBJ2-6
DNA: TGTGCCAGTCGGACATCGCTGGCCTATGGGGCCAACGTCCTGACTTTC
CDR3: CASRTSLAYGANVLTF

V: TRBV19
D: -
size: -
J: TRBJ1-2
DNA: TGTGCCAGCGTCGACAGGCTCAAGAACTATGGCTACACCTTC
CDR3: CASVDRLKNYGYTF

V: TRBV14
D: -
size: -
J: TRBJ2-7
DNA: TGTGCCAGCAGCCCGACAGGTCCCGAGCAGTACTTC
CDR3: CASSPTGPEQYF

V: TRBV27
D: -
size: -
J: TRBJ2-7
DNA: TGTGCCAGCAGTTTATCGGGTCTGCGGGTTGGTTACGAGCAGTACTTC
CDR3: CASSLSGLRVGYEQYF

V: TRBV28
D: TRBD1
size: -
J: TRBJ1-2
DNA: TGTGCCAGCAGCCCAGGGGGGCACTATGGCTACACCTTC
CDR3: CASSPGGHYGYTF

V: TRBV6-4
D: -
size: -
J: TRBJ2-1
DNA: TGTGCCAGATCTAGCCTTGAGGGCCGCAATGAGCAGTTCTTC
CDR3: CARSSLEGRNEQFF

V: TRBV25-1
D: -
size: -
J: TRBJ2-1
DNA: TGTGCCAGCAGTGAAATAGGGCTAGCCAATGAGCAGTTCTTC
CDR3: CASSEIGLANEQFF

V: TRBV11-2
D: -
size: -
J: TRBJ2-7
DNA: TGTGCCAGCAGCTTAGAGGGCAACGAGCAGTACTTC
CDR3: CASSLEGNEQYF

V: TRBV27
D: -
size: -
J: TRBJ2-1
DNA: TGTGCCAGCAGTGAGGGGGGAGGGCCCTACAATGAGCAGTTCTTC
CDR3: CASSEGGGPYNEQFF

V: TRBV19
D: -
size: -
J: TRBJ2-1
DNA: TGTGCCAGTAGTGAGGGTTTCAATGAGCAGTTCTTC
CDR3: CASSEGFNEQFF

V: TRBV5-1
D: -
size: -
J: TRBJ2-7
DNA: TGCGGAAGATTGTATGGCTACGAGCAGTACTTC
CDR3: CGRLYGYEQYF

V: TRBV7-6
D: TRBD2
size: -
J: TRBJ2-1
DNA: TGTGCCAGCAGCCCCGGGGCGGGGGGGTTAAATGAGCAGTTCTTC
CDR3: CASSPGAGGLNEQFF

V: TRBV7-6
D: TRBD2
size: -
J: TRBJ2-3
DNA: TGTGCCAGCAGCTTAGGCACGGGGGGAAGCACAGATACGCAGTATTTT
CDR3: CASSLGTGGSTDTQYF

V: TRBV27
D: -
size: once
J: TRBJ1-2
DNA: TGTGCCAGCAGTTTAGAGGCCAGGGGCACCGTTAACTATGGCTACACCTTC
CDR3: CASSLEARGTVNYGYTF

V: TRBV28
D: TRBD1
size: -
J: TRBJ2-2
DNA: TGTGCCAGCAGTTTCGACAGGGTCGACACCGGGGAGCTGTTTTTT
CDR3: CASSFDRVDTGELFF

V: TRBV6-6
D: -
size: -
J: TRBJ2-5
DNA: TGTGCCAGCAGCCTGGCGGGACCCCAAGAGACCCAGTACTTC
CDR3: CASSLAGPQETQYF

V: TRBV5-1
D: TRBD2
size: -
J: TRBJ2-7
DNA: TGCGCCAGCAGGCAGCCTCTAGCGGGAGCCCAGGGTGAGCAGTACTTC
CDR3: CASRQPLAGAQGEQYF

V: TRBV11-2
D: TRBD2
size: -
J: TRBJ2-3
DNA: TGTGCCAGCAGCTTAGTTCTAGCGGGAGGGCCTAAGGGCGCGCAGTATTTT
CDR3: CASSLVLAGGPKGAQYF

V: TRBV27
D: TRBD2
size: -
J: TRBJ2-1
DNA: TGTGCCAGCAGTTTATCCCTAGCGGGGATGAATGAGCAGTTCTTC
CDR3: CASSLSLAGMNEQFF

V: TRBV14
D: -
size: -
J: TRBJ2-7
DNA: TGTGCCAGCAGCCAAGATTACGGGTTGGTCTACGAGCAGTACTTC
CDR3: CASSQDYGLVYEQYF

V: TRBV6-5
D: TRBD2
size: -
J: TRBJ2-2
DNA: TGTGCCAGCAGCTACGGACTAGCGGGTCGCGGGGAGCTGTTTTTT
CDR3: CASSYGLAGRGELFF

V: TRBV18
D: TRBD1
size: -
J: TRBJ2-1
DNA: TGTGCCAGCTCACCACCGTGGGACAGGAATTACAATGAGCAGTTCTTC
CDR3: CASSPPWDRNYNEQFF

V: TRBV28
D: -
size: -
J: TRBJ2-7
DNA: TGTGCCAGCTCCGGGCCGTCCTACGAGCAGTACTTC
CDR3: CASSGPSYEQYF

V: TRBV23-1
D: TRBD1
size: -
J: TRBJ2-7
DNA: TGCGCCAGCAGACGGACAGGGGAGGTCGAGCAGTACTTC
CDR3: CASRRTGEVEQYF

V: TRBV5-6
D: -
size: -
J: TRBJ2-7
DNA: TGTGCCAGCAGCTGGGCGCGGGGATTTTACGAGCAGTACTTC
CDR3: CASSWARGFYEQYF

V: TRBV6-6
D: -
size: -
J: TRBJ2-1
DNA: TGTGCCAGCACGCGGCTAAAGTACAATGAGCAGTTCTTC
CDR3: CASTRLKYNEQFF

V: TRBV11-2
D: -
size: -
J: TRBJ2-7
DNA: TGTGCCAGCAGCAAACGCGAGGCCTACGAGCAGTACTTC
CDR3: CASSKREAYEQYF

V: TRBV15
D: -
size: -
J: TRBJ2-7
DNA: TGTGCCACCAGCAGAGATGTGGCAGGGCTGCACCTCTTATACTACTACGAGCAGTACTTC
CDR3: CATSRDVAGLHLLYYYEQYF

V: TRBV5-1
D: TRBD2
size: -
J: TRBJ2-7
DNA: TGCGCCAGCAGCTTGGGGGCTAGCGGGTATGAAACCTACGAGCAGTACTTC
CDR3: CASSLGASGYETYEQYF

V: TRBV7-6
D: TRBD1
size: -
J: TRBJ1-5
DNA: TGTGCCAGCAGCTTTGGGACAGGGGGCATAGAGCCCCAGCATTTT
CDR3: CASSFGTGGIEPQHF

V: TRBV9
D: -
size: -
J: TRBJ2-7
DNA: TGTGCCAGCAGCGTAGCCGGGGTAACCTACGAGCAGTACTTC
CDR3: CASSVAGVTYEQYF

V: TRBV7-9
D: TRBD2
size: -
J: TRBJ2-1
DNA: TGTGCCAGCAGCCCTGTACTAGCGGGATACAATGAGCAGTTCTTC
CDR3: CASSPVLAGYNEQFF

V: TRBV4-1
D: -
size: -
J: TRBJ2-1
DNA: TGCGCCAGCAGCCAAGGGAGCTACAATGAGCAGTTCTTC
CDR3: CASSQGSYNEQFF